Listed here are 15 T cell receptor beta chains from one sample, sequenced in a study of shared clonotypes between healthy human individuals. The data were produced by immunoSEQ multiplex PCR, yet TCRdb's version contains in-frame clones alone and is incomplete. The profile shows over a million clones, 95% to 99% of them singletons. The sequencing input was naive CD4+ T cells sorted from blood. Subset given: CD45RA+ positively selected. These receptors all come from a man aged 25 to 45 in good health.

A word on this clone: The sample carries other DNA sequences with the same CDR3. This rearrangement joins TRBV9 to TRBJ2-3; D not certain. The CDR3 runs to 12 residues. Germline-derived CDR1 and CDR2 are SGDLS and YYNGEE. The V gene lost 0 bases and the J gene lost 6 bases, with 5 bases spanning the gap. The DNA for the CDR3 is TGTGCCAGCAGCGTAGGTGGGGATACGCAGTATTTT. Translating it yields CASSVGGDTQYF.

The chain has TRBV5-4 and TRBJ2-4; weak D call: TRBD2 (6 bases). Between the trimmed V and J ends, which lost 4 bases and 7 bases, there was a span of 27 bases. The length of the CDR3 is 18 residues. CDR1 is SGHNT, CDR2 YYREEE, per germline (reference sequence). The CDR3 coding sequence is TGTGCCAGCAGCCGGGTGCCATCGAGGGGTACTAGCCTCAACATTCAGTACTTC. This gives the protein CASSRVPSRGTSLNIQYF. Variable domain in full (rest from reference TRBV5-4 and TRBJ2-4): ETGVTQSPTHLIKTRGQQVTLRCSSQSGHNTVSWYQQALGQGPQFIFQYYREEENGRGNFPPRFSGLQFPNYSSELNVNALELDDSALYLCASSRVPSRGTSLNIQYFGAGTRLSVL.

This chain joins TRBV6-5 and TRBJ1-1; D perhaps matches TRBD1 (5 bases). Germline V gene data show CDR1 as MNHEY and CDR2 as SVGAGI. Deletions cut 6 bases from V and 1 base from J, with 12 bases between. The CDR3 is 14 amino acids. The CDR3 loop reads CASRGAGTNTEAFF. The CDR3, as DNA: TGTGCCAGCAGGGGAGCAGGGACGAACACTGAAGCTTTCTTT.

The chain recombines TRBV18 with TRBJ2-5, with TRBD2 as a possible D gene (5 bases). This CDR3 spans 20 amino acids. V gave up 0 bases and J gave up 2 bases, with 25 bases separating them. Germline CDR1 KGHSH, CDR2 LQKENI. In DNA form, the CDR3 reads TGTGCCAGCTCACCACCGAAGAGGGTAAATTCCATATTCCTTCAAGAGACCCAGTACTTC. Translating gives CASSPPKRVNSIFLQETQYF.

J is TRBJ1-5 and V is TRBV10-2; D ambiguous. Germline lookup yields CDR1 WSHSY and CDR2 SAAADI. CDR3 size: 10 residues. V was shortened by 5 bases and J by 7 bases, with 3 bases between the two germline ends. The CDR3, as DNA: TGCGCCAGCAGTCGGCAGCCCCAGCATTTT. It translates to CASSRQPQHF.

This clone has just one count. The chain carries TRBV18 and TRBJ2-7, with D hard to call. The V and J ends lost 5 bases and 0 bases respectively, with 14 bases between them. From germline, CDR1 is KGHSH and CDR2 LQKENI. This CDR3 is 15 amino acids long. The CDR3 DNA is TGTGCCAGCTCATCGGACCTATCCACCTCCTACGAGCAGTACTTC. It is translated as CASSSDLSTSYEQYF.

This chain connects TRBV12-5 to TRBJ2-1; TRBD2 might be the D (5 bases). Trimming removed 5 bases at V and 5 bases at J, with 13 bases between. The CDR3 sequence is 14 residues long. The germline CDR1 and CDR2 sequences are LGHNT and FRNRAP. The DNA of the CDR3 is TGTGCTAGTGGTGTAGGGAGCCTTGACAATGAGCAGTTCTTC. Translated: CASGVGSLDNEQFF.

V usage is TRBV10-3 and J usage is TRBJ2-7; 13 nucleotides agree with TRBD2. The germline gives CDR1 ENHRY, CDR2 SYGVKD. The V gene end was trimmed by 6 bases and the J gene end by 3 bases; junction bases not matched to a gene: 14. The CDR3 covers 18 residues. The CDR3 spells CAISDRTSGSGRVYEQYF. DNA of the CDR3: TGTGCCATCAGCGATCGGACTAGCGGGAGCGGTAGGGTCTACGAGCAGTACTTC.

The rearrangement uses TRBV11-2 and TRBJ1-2; D gene uncertain. The V end lost 3 bases, the J end lost 7 bases, and 15 bases lay between the germline ends. The CDR3 length is 14 residues. In germline, CDR1 is SGHAT, CDR2 FQNNGV. CDR3 amino acids: CASSLLPGGSGYTF. CDR3 nucleotides: TGTGCCAGCAGCTTGTTACCGGGAGGAAGTGGCTACACCTTC.

The J gene is TRBJ1-1, the V gene TRBV12-5, with D maybe TRBD1 (5 bases). The V and J ends lost 0 bases and 7 bases respectively, with 21 bases between them. CDR1 LGHNT and CDR2 FRNRAP come from the germline V gene. CDR3 length: 17 residues. The DNA of the CDR3 is TGTGCTAGTGGTTTGGTACCTTCCCGGCAGGGTCCCGGTGAAGCTTTCTTT. Residues: CASGLVPSRQGPGEAFF. Filled out from reference TRBV12-5 and TRBJ1-1, the complete variable domain reads DARVTQTPRHKVTEMGQEVTMRCQPILGHNTVFWYRQTMMQGLELLAYFRNRAPLDDSGMPKDRFSAEMPDATLATLKIQPSEPRDSAVYFCASGLVPSRQGPGEAFFGQGTRLTVV.

The V and J genes are TRBV5-1 and TRBJ2-3, with unresolved D. This CDR3 comprises 14 residues. CDR1 is SGHRS, CDR2 YFSETQ, per germline. V was pared by 4 bases and J by 0 bases, with 9 bases between. CDR3: CASSPLDSTDTQYF. Here the CDR3 DNA reads TGCGCCAGCAGCCCCCTGGACAGCACAGATACGCAGTATTTT.

The chain employs TRBV18 and TRBJ2-7, with TRBD1 matching over 11 bases. The germline gives CDR1 KGHSH, CDR2 LQKENI. The ends lost 3 bases at V and 2 bases at J; junction bases unmatched: 9. This CDR3 contains 17 residues. The CDR3 loop is CASSPLVGQGGTYEQYF. The CDR3 DNA reads as TGTGCCAGCTCACCCTTAGTGGGACAGGGGGGAACCTACGAGCAGTACTTC.

The V call is TRBV11-3, the J call TRBJ2-3, with D possibly TRBD1 on 5 matching bases. The CDR3 has 14 residues. V was cut by 3 bases and J by 2 bases, with 9 bases left in between. Germline lookup yields CDR1 SGHNT and CDR2 YENEEA. The CDR3, as DNA: TGTGCCAGCAGCTTTACAGGAGCCACAGATACGCAGTATTTT. It encodes CASSFTGATDTQYF.

V gene TRBV9 combines with J gene TRBJ1-3; TRBD1 matches at 7 bases. The ends lost 3 bases at V and 4 bases at J; junction bases unmatched: 7. CDR3 length equals 15 residues. Per the germline V gene, CDR1 is SGDLS and CDR2 is YYNGEE. CDR3 sequence: CASSANRGAGNTIYF. CDR3 coding DNA: TGTGCCAGCAGCGCAAACAGGGGAGCCGGAAACACCATATATTTT.

As for this clone: Other DNA sequences within the sample encode an identical CDR3. The genes are TRBV28 and TRBJ2-7, with D perhaps matching TRBD2 (6 bases). Germline V lookup: CDR1 MDHEN, CDR2 SYDVKM. The V end was cut by 4 bases, the J end by 3 bases, with 13 bases between. CDR3 size: 14 residues. DNA for the CDR3: TGTGCCAGCAGTTCCACCGGGACTGTCTACGAGCAGTACTTC. Amino acid sequence: CASSSTGTVYEQYF.